Each of the 17 T cell receptor beta chains below was sequenced from the same sample in a study of T cell responses to AZD1222 COVID-19 vaccine. This table comes from immunoSEQ multiplex PCR, and its TCRdb copy is limited to in-frame clones, with some not included. The table includes fewer than 120,000 clones, roughly 87% detected once. The sequenced sample was peripheral blood, obtained on day 0 of AZD1222 vaccination. These receptors were obtained from an adult in good health.

The table lists this clone with a count of one. This rearrangement joins TRBV5-4 to TRBJ2-7, with D possibly being TRBD2 (6 bases). CDR3 length: 15 residues. With 0 bases removed from V and 5 bases from J, the gap between germline ends came to 15 bases. Looked up from germline, CDR1 is SGHNT and CDR2 is YYREEE (reference sequence). This chain's CDR3 is CASSLATGEWDEQYF. The CDR3 nucleotides are TGTGCCAGCAGCTTGGCCACGGGGGAGTGGGACGAGCAGTACTTC.

The chain uses TRBV4-3 and TRBJ1-3; D ambiguous. V gave up 0 bases and J gave up 0 bases, with 6 bases separating them. This CDR3 is 15 amino acids long. Germline assignment: CDR1 LGHNA and CDR2 YSLEER. The CDR3 DNA sequence: TGCGCCAGCAGCCAAGATGTATCCTCTGGAAACACCATATATTTT. Protein: CASSQDVSSGNTIYF.

The J gene is TRBJ1-3, the V gene TRBV9; unclear D gene. The CDR3 sequence is 13 residues long. V was pared by 3 bases and J by 4 bases, with 8 bases between. The germline gives CDR1 SGDLS, CDR2 YYNGEE. CDR3 loop: CASSAPAGNTIYF. The CDR3 DNA is TGTGCCAGCAGCGCTCCCGCCGGAAACACCATATATTTT.

The chain couples TRBV9 to TRBJ2-5; D is possibly TRBD2 (5 bases). The length of the CDR3 is 14 residues. Germline V gene lookup returns CDR1 SGDLS and CDR2 YYNGEE. V was trimmed by 3 bases and J by 3 bases, leaving 12 bases between them. The CDR3 bases are TGTGCCAGCAGCGCTGACTATTTAAAAGAGACCCAGTACTTC. It yields the protein CASSADYLKETQYF.

The CDR3 protein is CASRSGAPETQYF. CDR3 DNA sequence: TGTGCCAGCAGATCAGGGGCCCCGGAGACCCAGTACTTC. This chain links TRBV2 with TRBJ2-5; tentatively, D is TRBD1 (6 bases). The germline gives CDR1 SNHLY, CDR2 FYNNEI. Trimming removed 6 bases at V and 5 bases at J, with 13 bases between. This CDR3 is 13 amino acids long.

This clone was found a few times. V usage is TRBV24-1 and J usage is TRBJ1-6; D gene unclear. CDR1 is KGHDR, CDR2 SFDVKD, per germline. Deletions cut 5 bases from V and 9 bases from J, with 7 bases between. This CDR3 spans 12 amino acids. The CDR3 loop is CATSVGISPLHF. CDR3 coding DNA: TGTGCCACCAGTGTCGGGATTTCACCCCTCCACTTT.

This chain joins TRBV13 and TRBJ2-1; perhaps TRBD2 as D (5 bases). The CDR3 is 12 residues long. The germline V and J ends were trimmed by 5 bases and 9 bases, with 11 bases remaining between them. Germline V gene lookup returns CDR1 PRHDT and CDR2 FYEKMQ (reference sequence). The DNA for the CDR3 is TGTGCCAGCAGCCCTCGGACTGGTGAGCAGTTCTTC. Translating it yields CASSPRTGEQFF.

The V and J genes are TRBV10-1 and TRBJ2-1, with D perhaps TRBD1 (5 bases). CDR3 length: 16 residues. V was trimmed by 2 bases and J by 8 bases, leaving 19 bases between them. The germline V gene encodes CDR1 WNHNN and CDR2 SYGVQD (reference sequence). The CDR3 DNA reads as TGCGCCAGCAGTGAGAGTGGGGCCCCCAAGGTGCATGAGCAGTTCTTC. Its translation: CASSESGAPKVHEQFF.

The J gene is TRBJ2-2, the V gene TRBV11-2, with 9 bases identical to TRBD2. The germline V gene has CDR1 SGHAT and CDR2 FQNNGV. The CDR3 runs 17 residues. V dropped 1 base and J dropped 5; count of bases not matched to a gene: 8. The CDR3 DNA reads TGTGCCAGCAGCTTAGCGCGGGGGGGCCGATATACCGGGGAGCTGTTTTTT. This sequence encodes CASSLARGGRYTGELFF.

J is TRBJ2-5 and V is TRBV10-3; 8 nucleotides match TRBD2. Germline CDR1 is ENHRY and CDR2 is SYGVKD. Germline trimming cut 2 bases from V and 2 bases from J; bases unmatched to any gene: 10. This CDR3 contains 17 residues. CDR3 loop: CAISEREGGFWQETQYF. DNA of the CDR3: TGTGCCATCAGTGAGCGGGAGGGAGGGTTTTGGCAAGAGACCCAGTACTTC.

This clone was seen a single time. The chain links TRBV3-1 (or the pseudogene TRBV3-2) to TRBJ2-2; D unresolved. The CDR3 extends over 14 amino acids. Germline loops: CDR1 LGHDT, CDR2 YNNKEL (reference sequence). Trimming took 6 bases from V and 4 from J, leaving 12 bases between them. CDR3 loop: CASRKLGRTGELFF. DNA of the CDR3: TGTGCCAGCAGAAAACTCGGGCGCACCGGGGAGCTGTTTTTT.

The gene calls are TRBV7-2 and TRBJ2-5; D gene unclear. The V and J ends lost 4 bases and 4 bases respectively, with 10 bases between them. The CDR3 totals 13 residues. Germline assignment: CDR1 SGHTA and CDR2 FQGNSA. The CDR3 loop is CASSSQNGETQYF. CDR3 nucleotide sequence: TGTGCCAGCAGCTCCCAAAATGGAGAGACCCAGTACTTC.

This chain joins TRBV28 and TRBJ1-2; 10 bases are a match to TRBD1. Per the germline V gene, CDR1 is MDHEN and CDR2 is SYDVKM. The CDR3 has 16 amino acids. V shed 6 bases, J shed 4 bases, and the junction held 11 bases outside the gene matches. The CDR3 nucleotides are TGTGCCAGCAGCAAGACAGGGGGCGACGAAGGCTATGGCTACACCTTC. This encodes CASSKTGGDEGYGYTF.

The chain is built from TRBV9 and TRBJ2-5; 7 nucleotides align to TRBD1. This CDR3 has 13 amino acids. J gave up 5 bases and V 2 bases, and 3 bases lay outside the gene matches. CDR1 is SGDLS and CDR2 is YYNGEE in the germline V gene. The CDR3: CASSVGQDETQYF. As DNA, the CDR3 is TGTGCCAGCAGCGTTGGACAGGACGAGACCCAGTACTTC.

In its sample, this clone was seen a few times. Other DNA sequences from this sample encode an identical CDR3 as well. The rearrangement links TRBV6-6 to TRBJ2-3, with D unclear. In germline, CDR1 is MNHNY, CDR2 SVGAGI (reference sequence). The CDR3 length is 12 residues. Trimming removed 2 bases from V and 4 bases from J, with 4 bases in between. The CDR3 coding sequence is TGTGCCAGCAGTTACGCAGCAGATACGCAGTATTTT. Amino acids: CASSYAADTQYF.

In its sample, this clone was seen a few times. V gene TRBV11-2 combines with J gene TRBJ2-7, with unresolved D. V was shortened by 4 bases and J by 1 base, with 17 bases between the two germline ends. Looked up from germline, CDR1 is SGHAT and CDR2 is FQNNGV. The CDR3 loop spans 16 amino acids. CDR3 sequence (DNA): TGTGCCAGCAGCTCAAGCTACAGTGGCCGATCCTACGAGCAGTACTTC. It yields the protein CASSSSYSGRSYEQYF.

CDR3 sequence (DNA): TGCGCCAGTTGCCGGGACAGGGGAATCTACGAGCAGTACTTC. It specifies CASCRDRGIYEQYF. The chain carries TRBV10-1 and TRBJ2-7; 10 bases line up with TRBD1. Germline CDR1 WNHNN, CDR2 SYGVQD (reference sequence). CDR3 length: 14 residues. The junction had 8 bases not matched to a gene; V was cut back by 9 bases and J by 3 bases.